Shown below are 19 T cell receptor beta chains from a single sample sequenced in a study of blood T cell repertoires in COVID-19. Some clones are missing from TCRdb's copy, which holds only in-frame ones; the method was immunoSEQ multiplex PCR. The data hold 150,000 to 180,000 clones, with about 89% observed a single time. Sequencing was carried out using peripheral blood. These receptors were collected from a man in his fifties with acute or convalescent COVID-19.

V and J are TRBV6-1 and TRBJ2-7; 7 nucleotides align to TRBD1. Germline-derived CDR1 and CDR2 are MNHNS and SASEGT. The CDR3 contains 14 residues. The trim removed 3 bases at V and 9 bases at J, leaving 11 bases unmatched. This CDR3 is CASSDGDSTLGQYV. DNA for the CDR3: TGTGCCAGCAGTGATGGGGACAGCACTCTGGGGCAGTACGTC.

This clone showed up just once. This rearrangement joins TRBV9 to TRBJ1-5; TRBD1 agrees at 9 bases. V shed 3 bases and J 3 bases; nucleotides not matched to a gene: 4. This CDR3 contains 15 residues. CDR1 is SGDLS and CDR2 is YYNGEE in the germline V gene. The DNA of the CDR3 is TGTGCCAGCAGCGAGGGGACAGGGCTCAATCAGCCCCAGCATTTT. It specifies CASSEGTGLNQPQHF.

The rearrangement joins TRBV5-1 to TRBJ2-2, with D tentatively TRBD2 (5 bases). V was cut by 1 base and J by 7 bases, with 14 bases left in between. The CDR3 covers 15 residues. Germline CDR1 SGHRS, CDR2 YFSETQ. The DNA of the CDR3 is TGCGCCAGCAGCTTGCTCGGGGAAGCGAGCGGGGAGCTGTTTTTT. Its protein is CASSLLGEASGELFF.

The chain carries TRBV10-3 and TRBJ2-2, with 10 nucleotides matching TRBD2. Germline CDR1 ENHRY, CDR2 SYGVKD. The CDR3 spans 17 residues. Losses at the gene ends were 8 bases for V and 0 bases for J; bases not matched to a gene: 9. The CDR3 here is CAIEGELAGTNTGELFF. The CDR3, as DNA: TGTGCCATCGAGGGGGAACTAGCGGGGACGAACACCGGGGAGCTGTTTTTT.

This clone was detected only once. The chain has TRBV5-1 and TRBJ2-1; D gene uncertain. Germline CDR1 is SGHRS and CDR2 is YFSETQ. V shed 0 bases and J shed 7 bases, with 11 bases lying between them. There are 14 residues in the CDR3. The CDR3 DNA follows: TGCGCCAGCAGCTTGGGGCAGGTTGCGAATGAGCAGTTCTTC. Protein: CASSLGQVANEQFF.

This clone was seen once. CDR3 nucleotide sequence: TGTGCCAGCAGTTATTCCAATACCCCAATAGTTTCCTACAATGAGCAGTTCTTC. Translated, it gives CASSYSNTPIVSYNEQFF. The rearrangement links TRBV6-2 or TRBV6-3 to TRBJ2-1, with D hard to call. Trimming cost V 3 bases and J 1 base, with 19 bases left between them. Germline CDR1 and CDR2: MNHEY and SVGEGT. The CDR3 is 18 residues long.

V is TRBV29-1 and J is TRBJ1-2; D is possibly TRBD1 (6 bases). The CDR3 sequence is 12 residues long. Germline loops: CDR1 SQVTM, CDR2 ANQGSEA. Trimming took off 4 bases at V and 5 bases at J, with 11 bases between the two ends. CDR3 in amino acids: CSVAGTPYGYTF. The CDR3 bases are TGCAGCGTTGCCGGGACACCTTATGGCTACACCTTC.

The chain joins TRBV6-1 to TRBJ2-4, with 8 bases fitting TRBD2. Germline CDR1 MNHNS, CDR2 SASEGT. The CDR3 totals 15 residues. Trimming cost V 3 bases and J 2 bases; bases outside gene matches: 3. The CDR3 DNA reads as TGTGCCAGCAGTGACCCGGGGGGGACCAAAAACATTCAGTACTTC. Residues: CASSDPGGTKNIQYF.

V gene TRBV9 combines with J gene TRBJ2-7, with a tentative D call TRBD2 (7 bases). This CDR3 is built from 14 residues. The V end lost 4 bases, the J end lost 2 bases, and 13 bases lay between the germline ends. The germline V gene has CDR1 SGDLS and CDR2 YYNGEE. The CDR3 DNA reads TGTGCCAGCAGCCTCGGGGGGCTGGCCTACGAGCAGTACTTC. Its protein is CASSLGGLAYEQYF.

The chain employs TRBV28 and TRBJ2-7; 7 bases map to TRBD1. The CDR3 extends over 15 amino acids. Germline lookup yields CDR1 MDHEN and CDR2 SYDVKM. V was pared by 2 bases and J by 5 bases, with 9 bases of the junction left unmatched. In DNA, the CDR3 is TGTGCCAGCAGTTTAAAGGCGACAGGGTTCCACGAGCAGTACTTC. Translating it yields CASSLKATGFHEQYF.

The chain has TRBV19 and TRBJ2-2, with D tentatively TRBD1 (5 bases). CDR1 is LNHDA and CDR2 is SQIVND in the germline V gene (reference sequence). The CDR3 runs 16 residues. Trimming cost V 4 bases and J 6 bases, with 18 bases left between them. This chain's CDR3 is CASSTGRSGWAGELFF. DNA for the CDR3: TGTGCCAGTAGTACCGGCCGGTCAGGGTGGGCCGGGGAGCTGTTTTTT.

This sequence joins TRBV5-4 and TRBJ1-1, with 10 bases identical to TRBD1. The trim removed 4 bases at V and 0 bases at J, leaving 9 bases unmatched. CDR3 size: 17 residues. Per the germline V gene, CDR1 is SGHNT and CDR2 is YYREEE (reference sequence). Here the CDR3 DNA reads TGTGCCAGCAGCCCAGAGGGACAGGGGTTAATGAACACTGAAGCTTTCTTT. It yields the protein CASSPEGQGLMNTEAFF.

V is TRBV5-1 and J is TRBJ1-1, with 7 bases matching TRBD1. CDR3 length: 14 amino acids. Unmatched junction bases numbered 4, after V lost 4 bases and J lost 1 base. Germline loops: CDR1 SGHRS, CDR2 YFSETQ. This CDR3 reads CASSNGQENTEAFF. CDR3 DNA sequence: TGCGCCAGCAGCAATGGACAGGAGAACACTGAAGCTTTCTTT.

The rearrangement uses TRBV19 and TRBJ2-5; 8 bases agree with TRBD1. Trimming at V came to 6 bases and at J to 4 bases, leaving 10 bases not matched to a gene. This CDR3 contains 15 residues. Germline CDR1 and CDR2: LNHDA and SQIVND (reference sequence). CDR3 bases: TGTGCCAGTAGGGAAACCGGGACAGGAATAGAGACCCAGTACTTC. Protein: CASRETGTGIETQYF.

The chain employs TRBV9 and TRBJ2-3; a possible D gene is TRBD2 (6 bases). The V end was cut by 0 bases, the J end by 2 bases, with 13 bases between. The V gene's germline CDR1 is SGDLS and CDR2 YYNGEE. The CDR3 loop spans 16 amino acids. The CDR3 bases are TGTGCCAGCAGCGTAGTGGGGGGACTTGACACAGATACGCAGTATTTT. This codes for CASSVVGGLDTDTQYF.

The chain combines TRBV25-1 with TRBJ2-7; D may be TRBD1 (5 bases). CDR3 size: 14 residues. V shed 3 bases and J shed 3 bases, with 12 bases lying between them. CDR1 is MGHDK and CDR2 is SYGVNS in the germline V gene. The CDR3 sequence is CASSEGNRFYEQYF. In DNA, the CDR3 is TGTGCCAGCAGTGAGGGCAACAGGTTCTACGAGCAGTACTTC.

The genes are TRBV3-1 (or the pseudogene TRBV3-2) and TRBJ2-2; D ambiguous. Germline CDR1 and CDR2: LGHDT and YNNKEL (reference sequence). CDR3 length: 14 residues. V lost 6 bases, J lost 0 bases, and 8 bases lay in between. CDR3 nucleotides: TGTGCCAGCAGGAGAGGCCCGAACACCGGGGAGCTGTTTTTT. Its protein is CASRRGPNTGELFF.

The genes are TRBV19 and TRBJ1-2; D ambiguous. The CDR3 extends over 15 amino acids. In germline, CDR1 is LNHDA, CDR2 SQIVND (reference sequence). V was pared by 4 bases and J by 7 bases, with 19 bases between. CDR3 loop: CASSTKQGPGRGYTF. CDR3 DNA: TGTGCCAGTAGTACAAAACAAGGTCCAGGTCGTGGCTACACCTTC. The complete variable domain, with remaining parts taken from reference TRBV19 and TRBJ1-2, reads DGGITQSPKYLFRKEGQNVTLSCEQNLNHDAMYWYRQDPGQGLRLIYYSQIVNDFQKGDIAEGYSVSREKKESFPLTVTSAQKNPTAFYLCASSTKQGPGRGYTFGSGTRLTVV.

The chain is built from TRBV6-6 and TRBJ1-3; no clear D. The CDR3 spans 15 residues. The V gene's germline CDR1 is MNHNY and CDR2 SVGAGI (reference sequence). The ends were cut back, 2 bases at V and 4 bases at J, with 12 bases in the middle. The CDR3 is CASSYVRNRGNTIYF. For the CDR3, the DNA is TGTGCCAGCAGTTACGTCCGAAATCGGGGAAACACCATATATTTT.